These 17 T cell receptor beta chains were all obtained from the same sample, sequenced in a study of cytomegalovirus exposure and HLA in healthy donors (dated by TCRdb to the late 2010s). Libraries were prepared through the immunoSEQ multiplex PCR assay. A mixture of 60 forward primers for TCR Vbeta segments and 13 reverse primers for TCR Jbeta segments was used in the multiplex PCR. TCRdb stores this immuneACCESS table with in-frame sequences only. Part of the clones is absent; in the studies checked, under half of the shortfall reflects unresolved V genes, and no reason is known for the rest. The sample records some 100,000 clones, over 70% of which are singletons. The ten biggest clones cover 1% to 1.5% of the sample. Sample: PBMCs. Receptors originate from a girl aged 2-10 years in good health and CMV-seropositive.

This rearrangement joins TRBV5-1 to TRBJ2-3, with 9 positions matching TRBD1. The CDR3 is 13 amino acids. V trimming: 3 bases; J trimming: 14 bases; junction bases outside the gene matches: 10. The germline V gene encodes CDR1 SGHRS and CDR2 YFSETQ. The CDR3 is CASSSDRDREGYF. In DNA, the CDR3 is TGCGCCAGCAGCTCGGACCGGGACAGGGAGGGGTATTTT.

The V and J genes are TRBV29-1 and TRBJ2-1; no clear D gene. CDR1 and CDR2 (germline): SQVTM, ANQGSEA. The CDR3 loop spans 11 amino acids. The V end lost 3 bases, the J end lost 8 bases, and 8 bases lay between the germline ends. CDR3 nucleotide sequence: TGCAGCGTTGATAGGAGAGATGAGCAGTTCTTC. As protein: CSVDRRDEQFF.

This clone was counted a few times. This sequence joins TRBV6-5 and TRBJ2-3; a possible D gene is TRBD1 (6 bases). Germline CDR1 reads MNHEY; CDR2 reads SVGAGI. V was clipped by 0 bases and J by 3 bases, with 10 bases between them. The CDR3 is 15 amino acids. CDR3 sequence (DNA): TGTGCCAGCAGTTACTCTATTCAGGGGACAGATACGCAGTATTTT. Translated, it gives CASSYSIQGTDTQYF.

This rearrangement joins TRBV10-1 to TRBJ1-1; TRBD1 might be the D (5 bases). CDR3 length: 13 residues. Germline assignment: CDR1 WNHNN and CDR2 SYGVQD (reference sequence). V lost 8 bases to trimming and J lost 4 bases, with 14 bases between them. In DNA form, the CDR3 reads TGCGCCAGCTCCCCGTCGGGGGGCACTGAAGCTTTCTTT. It yields the protein CASSPSGGTEAFF.

A single count supports this clone. This sequence joins TRBV4-3 and TRBJ1-5; D gene unclear. Germline CDR1 is LGHNA and CDR2 is YSLEER. The CDR3 has 14 residues. V gave up 0 bases and J gave up 4 bases, with 7 bases separating them. The CDR3 sequence: CASSQDRRNQPQHF. CDR3 coding DNA: TGCGCCAGCAGCCAAGATCGCAGGAATCAGCCCCAGCATTTT.

This clone was seen more than once but under ten times. The chain combines TRBV2 with TRBJ2-1; no firm D call. With 6 bases removed from V and 8 bases from J, the gap between germline ends came to 14 bases. Germline CDR1 and CDR2: SNHLY and FYNNEI. CDR3 length equals 13 residues. The CDR3 bases are TGTGCCAGCAGGACGGCCTTTCGGGATGAGCAGTTCTTC. It specifies CASRTAFRDEQFF.

The table lists this clone with a few counts. V and J are TRBV28 and TRBJ2-7, with 8 bases identical to TRBD2. V lost 9 bases, J lost 3 bases, and 10 bases stayed unmatched. The CDR3 has 14 residues. CDR1 MDHEN and CDR2 SYDVKM come from the germline V gene. DNA for the CDR3: TGTGCCAGTGATTCCGGGACTAGTTACTACGAGCAGTACTTC. Translating it yields CASDSGTSYYEQYF.

The chain links TRBV30 to TRBJ2-1; 12 positions agree with TRBD2. CDR3 size: 15 residues. CDR1 GTSNPN and CDR2 SVGIG come from the germline V gene (reference sequence). V was clipped by 5 bases and J by 6 bases; unmatched bases: 8. The CDR3 region is CAWVLAGGPFNEQFF. In DNA form, the CDR3 reads TGTGCCTGGGTTCTAGCGGGAGGGCCATTCAATGAGCAGTTCTTC. Full variable domain (outside the CDR3, taken from reference TRBV30 and TRBJ2-1): SQTIHQWPATLVQPVGSPLSLECTVEGTSNPNLYWYRQAAGRGLQLLFYSVGIGQISSEVPQNLSASRPQDRQFILSSKKLLLSDSGFYLCAWVLAGGPFNEQFFGPGTRLTVL.

The CDR3 loop is CASSLTTASFPIDTQYF. CDR3 coding DNA: TGCGCCAGCAGCTTAACGACAGCTTCGTTTCCTATAGATACGCAGTATTTT. The chain recombines TRBV5-1 with TRBJ2-3; TRBD1 is a possible D gene (5 bases). This CDR3 contains 17 residues. Germline lookup yields CDR1 SGHRS and CDR2 YFSETQ. V was cut by 2 bases and J by 5 bases, with 21 bases left in between.

This sequence joins TRBV7-2 and TRBJ2-7, with 9 positions matching TRBD2. The CDR3 covers 14 residues. Germline V gene data show CDR1 as SGHTA and CDR2 as FQGNSA. Trimming at V came to 3 bases and at J to 3 bases, leaving 3 bases not matched to a gene. CDR3: CASSLTSGNYEQYF. The CDR3 DNA reads TGTGCCAGCAGCTTGACTAGCGGCAACTACGAGCAGTACTTC.

The chain employs TRBV5-6 and TRBJ2-5, with 8 bases fitting TRBD2. The CDR3 sequence is 14 residues long. Germline V gene lookup returns CDR1 SGHDT and CDR2 YYEEEE. The trim removed 4 bases at V and 4 bases at J, leaving 6 bases unmatched. CDR3 loop: CASSPAGAGETQYF. CDR3 nucleotides: TGTGCCAGCAGCCCAGCGGGAGCTGGAGAGACCCAGTACTTC. Combining the CDR3 with reference TRBV5-6 and TRBJ2-5 gives the whole variable domain DAGVTQSPTHLIKTRGQQVTLRCSPKSGHDTVSWYQQALGQGPQFIFQYYEEEERQRGNFPDRFSGHQFPNYSSELNVNALLLGDSALYLCASSPAGAGETQYFGPGTRLLVL.

CDR3 loop: CSAQGGAGELFF. The CDR3 DNA reads TGCAGCGCACAGGGGGGCGCCGGGGAGCTGTTTTTT. The chain joins TRBV29-1 to TRBJ2-2; TRBD1 matches at 8 bases. V shed 7 bases, J shed 6 bases, and the junction held 4 bases outside the gene matches. The V gene's germline CDR1 is SQVTM and CDR2 ANQGSEA. This CDR3 spans 12 amino acids.

This sequence joins TRBV6-5 and TRBJ2-7; D is perhaps TRBD2 (6 bases). CDR3 length equals 16 residues. Trimming left V 6 bases short and J 6 bases short, with 24 bases between. Germline CDR1 and CDR2: MNHEY and SVGAGI. The CDR3 spells CASRYAGNLPLVEQYF. The CDR3 region has the DNA TGTGCCAGCAGGTACGCGGGGAATCTACCACTCGTCGAGCAGTACTTC.

The V call is TRBV15, the J call TRBJ1-2, with 8 bases that match TRBD1. CDR3 length equals 13 residues. The V gene end was trimmed by 6 bases and the J gene end by 2 bases; junction bases not matched to a gene: 2. Germline lookup yields CDR1 LNHNV and CDR2 YYDKDF (reference sequence). The CDR3 sequence: CATRQGVNYGYTF. The CDR3 coding sequence is TGTGCCACCAGACAGGGGGTGAACTATGGCTACACCTTC.

There are a few counts of this clone. The gene calls are TRBV29-1 and TRBJ2-3, with D tentatively TRBD2 (5 bases). Germline V gives CDR1 SQVTM, CDR2 ANQGSEA. The CDR3 consists of 13 residues. The V end was cut by 6 bases, the J end by 0 bases, with 10 bases between. The CDR3, as DNA: TGCAGCGTGGGAGACCCGAGCACAGATACGCAGTATTTT. It is translated as CSVGDPSTDTQYF.

The rearrangement links TRBV6-1 to TRBJ1-1; possibly TRBD1 for D (5 bases). The germline V gene encodes CDR1 MNHNS and CDR2 SASEGT. V lost 5 bases and J 0 bases, leaving 7 bases between the germline ends. The CDR3 runs 13 residues. CDR3 region: CASSPGLNTEAFF. The CDR3 region has the DNA TGTGCCAGCAGTCCAGGGCTGAACACTGAAGCTTTCTTT.

J is TRBJ2-2 and V is TRBV12-5; 10 bases map to TRBD2. J lost 3 bases, V lost 4 bases, and 5 bases had no gene match. Germline-derived CDR1 and CDR2 are LGHNT and FRNRAP. The CDR3 is 16 residues long. In DNA, the CDR3 is TGTGCTAGTGGTTCGAGAGCGGGAGGGGACACCGGGGAGCTGTTTTTT. Translation gives CASGSRAGGDTGELFF.